A selection of T cell receptor beta chains follows, all from one sample in a study of blood T cells in healthy people across ages. From the 5' RACE reads, TCRdb called clonotypes with MiXCR, one entry per CDR3 protein. Of 1.5 million to 2 million distinct CDR3 sequences in the sample, about 39% were seen once. The sample taken for sequencing was blood. Source of these receptors: a human donor in good health. Each CDR3 is given with its conserved first and last residue. D genes are given only for firm matches.

V | D | CDR3
TRBV6-2/TRBV6-3 | . | CASSPDGGRTETQYF
TRBV6-5 | . | CASSRDLYITDTQYF
TRBV12-3/TRBV12-4 | TRBD1 | CASSFRTGVEKLFF
TRBV20-1 | . | CSARDPENYGYTF
TRBV6-2/TRBV6-3 | . | CASSYKVNEQYF
TRBV6-1 | . | CASSKIPRGTDTQYF
TRBV12-3/TRBV12-4 | . | CASSTGTLYNEQFF
TRBV5-6 | TRBD1 | CASSLMGQGRAEAFF
TRBV18 | . | CASSPSGFSYNEQFF
TRBV10-3 | . | CAIGESAGTDTQYF
TRBV20-1 | . | CSASAHSGNTIYF
TRBV27 | . | CASRPMGNTGELFF
TRBV28 | TRBD2 | CASSLPQGGPGETQYF